This TCR beta chain came from a study of blood T cell repertoires in COVID-19. Whole-study context: Samples representing acute and convalescent COVID-19 were sourced from the United States, Italy and Spain.

Original processing methods: From reference gene primer amplification, estimates of nucleated cell counts were derived. Profiling relied on immunoSEQ multiplex PCR, and the TCRdb table lists in-frame clones only, not all of them. V, J and clone size were drawn from that table, and D and trimming were deduced from the DNA. The sample holds over 200,000 clones, around 89% seen once. The CDR3 covers 14 residues. Germline V gene lookup returns CDR1 LNHDA and CDR2 SQIVND (reference sequence). V was clipped by 5 bases and J by 7 bases; unmatched bases: 7. This TCR was sampled from a woman between 40 and 55 years old with acute or convalescent COVID-19. The chain employs TRBV19 and TRBJ1-1, with TRBD1 matching over 10 bases. The sequenced sample was peripheral blood. The CDR3 loop is CASSSDRGRGEAFF. CDR3 sequence (DNA): TGTGCCAGTAGTTCCGACAGGGGGCGAGGTGAAGCTTTCTTT.